These 10 T cell receptor beta chains were all obtained from the same sample, sequenced in a study of cytomegalovirus exposure and HLA in healthy donors. The study ran its PCR with 60 Vbeta and 13 Jbeta primers. The data were produced by immunoSEQ multiplex PCR, yet TCRdb's version contains in-frame clones alone and is incomplete. The sample includes approximately 140,000 clones, approximately 78% of them seen just once. Sequenced sample: PBMCs. The receptors were sampled from a man aged 35 to 55 in good health and CMV-seropositive.

The table lists this clone with a count of one. The chain employs TRBV15 and TRBJ1-1; TRBD1 is a possible D gene (6 bases). The CDR3 sequence is 15 residues long. The germline CDR1 and CDR2 sequences are LNHNV and YYDKDF (reference sequence). Trimming cost V 2 bases and J 10 bases, with 20 bases left between them. The CDR3 loop is CATSRLDFGGRVAFF. The CDR3 DNA reads TGTGCCACCAGCAGACTCGATTTCGGGGGGCGGGTAGCTTTCTTT.

This sequence joins TRBV6-5 and TRBJ2-7; tentatively, D is TRBD2 (6 bases). Germline CDR1 reads MNHEY; CDR2 reads SVGAGI. V lost 8 bases to trimming and J lost 1 base, with 12 bases between them. This CDR3 is built from 13 residues. As DNA, the CDR3 is TGTGCCAGCCAGCGGGTGGGGTCCTACGAGCAGTACTTC. Protein: CASQRVGSYEQYF.

This clone was seen only once. This chain joins TRBV7-2 and TRBJ2-7, with 7 bases fitting TRBD1. The CDR3 contains 15 residues. CDR1 is SGHTA and CDR2 is FQGNSA in the germline V gene. The junction had 8 bases not matched to a gene; V was cut back by 1 base and J by 5 bases. CDR3 coding DNA: TGTGCCAGCAGCTTAGTCCCGGGACAGTTCAACGAGCAGTACTTC. It specifies CASSLVPGQFNEQYF.

The chain has TRBV9 and TRBJ2-5; the D is unclear. The V end was cut by 3 bases, the J end by 2 bases, with 8 bases between. Germline values: CDR1 SGDLS, CDR2 YYNGEE. This CDR3 is 13 amino acids long. The DNA of the CDR3 is TGTGCCAGCAGCGAGTACGGGCAAGAGACCCAGTACTTC. Its translation is CASSEYGQETQYF.

This chain links TRBV11-1 with TRBJ1-3, with D hard to call. Germline loops: CDR1 SGHAT, CDR2 FQDESV (reference sequence). The CDR3 has 13 amino acids. V lost 5 bases and J lost 2, with 7 bases in between. CDR3 protein: CASSAQTGNTIYF. CDR3 in DNA: TGTGCCAGCAGCGCCCAGACTGGAAACACCATATATTTT. The whole variable domain, remainder taken from reference TRBV11-1 and TRBJ1-3, is EAEVAQSPRYKITEKSQAVAFWCDPISGHATLYWYRQILGQGPELLVQFQDESVVDDSQLPKDRFSAERLKGVDSTLKIQPAELGDSAMYLCASSAQTGNTIYFGEGSWLTVV.

The V gene is TRBV20-1, the J gene TRBJ2-1, with a weak D call TRBD2 (5 bases). CDR1 is DFQATT and CDR2 is SNEGSKA in the germline V gene (reference sequence). The V end lost 3 bases, the J end lost 7 bases, and 7 bases lay between the germline ends. This CDR3 comprises 11 residues. Here the CDR3 reads CSARRRNEQFF. The CDR3 DNA follows: TGCAGTGCTAGGAGGAGGAATGAGCAGTTCTTC.

The chain carries TRBV6-1 and TRBJ1-2; TRBD1 matches at 10 bases. With 6 bases clipped from V and 6 bases from J, the junction kept 10 bases outside the gene matches. Germline CDR1 is MNHNS and CDR2 is SASEGT. The CDR3 sequence is 15 residues long. This chain's CDR3 is CASSSWTGGSDGYTF. CDR3 in DNA: TGTGCCAGCAGCTCCTGGACAGGGGGGAGCGATGGCTACACCTTC.

The sample holds one count of this clone. V gene TRBV28 combines with J gene TRBJ2-6, with D hard to call. Germline V gene sequence: CDR1 MDHEN, CDR2 SYDVKM. The CDR3 contains 15 residues. V dropped 1 base and J dropped 1 base, with 5 bases sitting between them. CDR3 in DNA: TGTGCCAGCAGTTTATACAGATCTGGGGCCAACGTCCTGACTTTC. Translated, it gives CASSLYRSGANVLTF.

This clone was seen once. The CDR3 DNA sequence: TGCAGCGTCCTGGACAGGTCTAGTGAAAAACTGTTTTTT. As protein: CSVLDRSSEKLFF. The chain carries TRBV29-1 and TRBJ1-4; 7 positions match TRBD1. Germline trimming cut 6 bases from V and 7 bases from J; bases unmatched to any gene: 8. This CDR3 comprises 13 residues. Germline lookup yields CDR1 SQVTM and CDR2 ANQGSEA. The variable domain in full, with the rest retrieved from reference TRBV29-1 and TRBJ1-4, is SAVISQKPSRDICQRGTSLTIQCQVDSQVTMMFWYRQQPGQSLTLIATANQGSEATYESGFVIDKFPISRPNLTFSTLTVSNMSPEDSSIYLCSVLDRSSEKLFFGSGTQLSVL.

The chain has TRBV9 and TRBJ1-6; TRBD1 matches 8 bases. Germline loops: CDR1 SGDLS, CDR2 YYNGEE. Trimming removed 3 bases from V and 7 bases from J; junction bases left unmatched: 0. The CDR3 spans 13 residues. CDR3 nucleotide sequence: TGTGCCAGCAGCGGGACAGGGAATTCACCCCTCCACTTT. As protein: CASSGTGNSPLHF.